Detailed here is one T cell receptor beta chain. This sample was included in a study of monozygotic twins with inflammatory bowel disease. Eight distinct reactions (per sample) were used to make the cDNA. Using the 5' RACE reads, TCRdb records one entry per CDR3 protein without DNA. Its clone listing holds roughly 150,000 distinct CDR3 sequences. Germline V CDR1 and CDR2: MDHEN, SYDVKM. CDR3 length: 13 residues. The sequenced material came from blood. The clonotype was recovered from a human donor with ulcerative colitis or Crohn's disease, or a healthy co-twin of an affected twin (not recorded which). The rearrangement uses TRBV28 and TRBJ2-1; the D call from TCRdb, TRBD1, cannot be confirmed without DNA. The CDR3 is CATRDRTYNEQFF. Together with reference TRBV28 and TRBJ2-1, the CDR3 gives the full variable domain: DVKVTQSSRYLVKRTGEKVFLECVQDMDHENMFWYRQDPGLGLRLIYFSYDVKMKEKGDIPEGYSVSREKKERFSLILESASTNQTSMYLCATRDRTYNEQFFGPGTRLTVL.